Detailed here is one T cell receptor beta chain. Its antigen is still unknown. The study ran its PCR with 60 Vbeta and 13 Jbeta primers. Here immunoSEQ multiplex PCR was the method, and the copy in TCRdb shows in-frame clones only, minus some. The sample contains over 150,000 clones, approximately 80% of which appear only once. This sample is drawn from a study of cytomegalovirus exposure and HLA in healthy donors. Study context: Genotyping of about 400 donors showed that roughly 80% belonged to the Caucasian-associated ancestry cluster. Study results and limitations: Presence/absence analyses treated sequencing depth as roughly uniform across donors. Researchers catalogued approximately 170 TCR beta chains as cytomegalovirus-associated.

CDR3 length: 15 amino acids. Germline V lookup: CDR1 SGHTA, CDR2 FQGTGA. Trimming cost V 5 bases and J 3 bases, with 14 bases left between them. Material: PBMCs. The source is a woman in her thirties or forties in good health and CMV-seropositive. V gene TRBV7-3 combines with J gene TRBJ2-1; D possibly corresponds to TRBD1 (5 bases). The CDR3: CASSKQGSGYNEQFF. CDR3 DNA: TGTGCCAGCAGCAAGCAGGGATCGGGCTACAATGAGCAGTTCTTC.